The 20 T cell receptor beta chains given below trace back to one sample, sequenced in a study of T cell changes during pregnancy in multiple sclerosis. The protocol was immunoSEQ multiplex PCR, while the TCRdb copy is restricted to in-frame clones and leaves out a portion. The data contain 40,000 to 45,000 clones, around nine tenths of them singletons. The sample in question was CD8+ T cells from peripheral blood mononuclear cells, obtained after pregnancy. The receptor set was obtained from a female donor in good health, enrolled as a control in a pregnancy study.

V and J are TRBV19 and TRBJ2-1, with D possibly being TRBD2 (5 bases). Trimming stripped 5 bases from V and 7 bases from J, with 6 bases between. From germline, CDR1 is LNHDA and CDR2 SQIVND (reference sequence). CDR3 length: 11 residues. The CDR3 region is CASSEGNEQFF. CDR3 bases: TGTGCCAGTAGTGAGGGTAATGAGCAGTTCTTC.

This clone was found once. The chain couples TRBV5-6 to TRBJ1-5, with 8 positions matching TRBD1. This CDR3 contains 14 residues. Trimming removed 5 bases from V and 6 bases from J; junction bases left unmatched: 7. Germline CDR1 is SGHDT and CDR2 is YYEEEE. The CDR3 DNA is TGTGCCAGCAGTCCTGACAGGGGTGGTCAGCCCCAGCATTTT. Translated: CASSPDRGGQPQHF.

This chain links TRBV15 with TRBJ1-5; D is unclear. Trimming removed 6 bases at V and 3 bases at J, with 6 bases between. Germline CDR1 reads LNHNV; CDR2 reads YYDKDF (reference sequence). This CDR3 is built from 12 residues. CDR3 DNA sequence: TGTGCCACCAGGGCCGACAATCAGCCCCAGCATTTT. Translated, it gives CATRADNQPQHF.

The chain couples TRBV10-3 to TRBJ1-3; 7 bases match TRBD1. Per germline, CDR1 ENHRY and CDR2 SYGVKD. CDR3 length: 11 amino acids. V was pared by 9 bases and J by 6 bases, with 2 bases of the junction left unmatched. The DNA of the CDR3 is TGTGCCATGGGACAGCCAAACACCATATATTTT. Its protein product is CAMGQPNTIYF.

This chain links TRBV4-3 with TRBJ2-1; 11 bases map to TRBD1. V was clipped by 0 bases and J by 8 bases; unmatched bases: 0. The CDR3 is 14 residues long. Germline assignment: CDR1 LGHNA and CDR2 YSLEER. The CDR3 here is CASSQEGQGDEQFF. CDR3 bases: TGCGCCAGCAGCCAAGAGGGACAGGGGGATGAGCAGTTCTTC.

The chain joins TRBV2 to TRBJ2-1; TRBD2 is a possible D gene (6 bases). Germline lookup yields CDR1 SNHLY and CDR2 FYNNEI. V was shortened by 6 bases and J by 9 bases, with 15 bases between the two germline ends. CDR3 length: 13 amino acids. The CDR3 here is CASSQEVGSEQFF. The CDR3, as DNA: TGTGCCAGCAGCCAAGAGGTCGGGAGTGAGCAGTTCTTC. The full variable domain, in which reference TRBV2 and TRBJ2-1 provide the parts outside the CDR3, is EPEVTQTPSHQVTQMGQEVILRCVPISNHLYFYWYRQILGQKVEFLVSFYNNEISEKSEIFDDQFSVERPDGSNFTLKIRSTKLEDSAMYFCASSQEVGSEQFFGPGTRLTVL.

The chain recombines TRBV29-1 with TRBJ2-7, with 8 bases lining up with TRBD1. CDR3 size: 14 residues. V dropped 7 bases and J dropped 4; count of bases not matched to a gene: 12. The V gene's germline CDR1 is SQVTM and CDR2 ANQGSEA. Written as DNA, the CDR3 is TGCAGCGCTCGTGTAAGGGACAGGCAATACGAGCAGTACTTC. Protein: CSARVRDRQYEQYF.

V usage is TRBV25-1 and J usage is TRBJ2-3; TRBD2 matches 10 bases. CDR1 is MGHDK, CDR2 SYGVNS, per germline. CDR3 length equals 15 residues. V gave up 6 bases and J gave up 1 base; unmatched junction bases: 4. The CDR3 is CASRTLAGGTDTQYF. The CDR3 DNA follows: TGTGCCAGCAGAACTCTAGCGGGGGGCACAGATACGCAGTATTTT.

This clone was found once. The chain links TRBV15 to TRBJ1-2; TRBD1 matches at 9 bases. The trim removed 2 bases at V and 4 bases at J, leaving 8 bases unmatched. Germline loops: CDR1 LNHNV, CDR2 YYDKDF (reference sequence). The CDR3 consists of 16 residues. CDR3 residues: CATSRPDRGGSYGYTF. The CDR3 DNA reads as TGTGCCACCAGCAGACCCGACAGGGGGGGGAGCTATGGCTACACCTTC.

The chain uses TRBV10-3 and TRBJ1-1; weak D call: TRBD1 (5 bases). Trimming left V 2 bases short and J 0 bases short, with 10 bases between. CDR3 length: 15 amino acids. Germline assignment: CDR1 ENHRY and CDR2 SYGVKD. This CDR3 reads CAISELGLVNTEAFF. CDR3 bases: TGTGCCATCAGTGAGCTGGGGCTAGTGAACACTGAAGCTTTCTTT.

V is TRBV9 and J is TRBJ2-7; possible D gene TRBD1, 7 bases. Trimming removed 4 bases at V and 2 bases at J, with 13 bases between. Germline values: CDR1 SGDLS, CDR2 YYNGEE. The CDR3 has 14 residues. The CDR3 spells CASSPGGNPYEQYF. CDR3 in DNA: TGTGCCAGCAGCCCAGGGGGGAACCCCTACGAGCAGTACTTC.

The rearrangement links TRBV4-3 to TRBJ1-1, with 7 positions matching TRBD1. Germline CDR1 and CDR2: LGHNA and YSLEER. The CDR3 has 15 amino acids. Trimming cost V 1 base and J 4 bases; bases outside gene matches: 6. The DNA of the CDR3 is TGCGCCAGCAGCCAAGGGAGGGGGCTGAGCACTGAAGCTTTCTTT. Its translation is CASSQGRGLSTEAFF.

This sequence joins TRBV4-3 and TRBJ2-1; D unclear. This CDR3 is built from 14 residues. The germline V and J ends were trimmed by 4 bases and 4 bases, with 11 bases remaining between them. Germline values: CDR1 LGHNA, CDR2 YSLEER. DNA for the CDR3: TGCGCCAGCAGCCCCTCGCGAGAATACAATGAGCAGTTCTTC. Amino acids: CASSPSREYNEQFF.

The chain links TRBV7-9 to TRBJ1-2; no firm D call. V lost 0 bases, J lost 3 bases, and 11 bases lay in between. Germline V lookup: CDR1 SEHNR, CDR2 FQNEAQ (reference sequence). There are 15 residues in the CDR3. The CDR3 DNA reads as TGTGCCAGCAGCTTAGCGAGTCCCGGGGACTATGGCTACACCTTC. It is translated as CASSLASPGDYGYTF.

CDR3 sequence: CASSLEPGFPYEQYF. DNA for the CDR3: TGTGCCAGCAGCTTAGAGCCAGGGTTCCCCTACGAGCAGTACTTC. The chain couples TRBV7-8 to TRBJ2-5; D is perhaps TRBD1 (5 bases). The last part of the DNA fits TRBJ2-7 better; the J call may be wrong. Germline V CDR1 and CDR2: SGHVS, FQNEAQ. CDR3 length equals 15 residues.

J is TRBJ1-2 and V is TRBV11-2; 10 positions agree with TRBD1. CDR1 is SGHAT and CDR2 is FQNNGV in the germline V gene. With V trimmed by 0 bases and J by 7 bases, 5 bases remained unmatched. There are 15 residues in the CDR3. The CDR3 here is CASSLEGQGIRGYTF. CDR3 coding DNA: TGTGCCAGCAGCTTAGAGGGACAGGGGATTCGTGGCTACACCTTC. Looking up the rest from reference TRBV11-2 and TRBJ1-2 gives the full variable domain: EAGVAQSPRYKIIEKRQSVAFWCNPISGHATLYWYQQILGQGPKLLIQFQNNGVVDDSQLPKDRFSAERLKGVDSTLKIQPAKLEDSAVYLCASSLEGQGIRGYTFGSGTRLTVV.

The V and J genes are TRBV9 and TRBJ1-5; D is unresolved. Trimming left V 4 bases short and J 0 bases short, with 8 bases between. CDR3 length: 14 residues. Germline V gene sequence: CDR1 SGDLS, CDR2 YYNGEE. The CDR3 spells CASSPRDSNQPQHF. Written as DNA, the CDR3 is TGTGCCAGCAGCCCGCGAGATAGCAATCAGCCCCAGCATTTT.

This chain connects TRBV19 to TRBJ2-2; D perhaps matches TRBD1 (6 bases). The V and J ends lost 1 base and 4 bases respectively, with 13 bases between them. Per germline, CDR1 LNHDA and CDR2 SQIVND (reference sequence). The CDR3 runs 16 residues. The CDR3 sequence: CASSIGTGWGTGELFF. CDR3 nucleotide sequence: TGTGCCAGTAGTATAGGTACAGGGTGGGGCACCGGGGAGCTGTTTTTT.

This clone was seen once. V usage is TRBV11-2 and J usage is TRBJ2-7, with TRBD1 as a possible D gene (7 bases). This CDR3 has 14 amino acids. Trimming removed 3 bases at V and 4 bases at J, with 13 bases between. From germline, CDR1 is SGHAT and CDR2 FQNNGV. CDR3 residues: CASSLATGRYEQYF. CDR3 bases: TGTGCCAGCAGCTTGGCGACAGGGAGGTACGAGCAGTACTTC.

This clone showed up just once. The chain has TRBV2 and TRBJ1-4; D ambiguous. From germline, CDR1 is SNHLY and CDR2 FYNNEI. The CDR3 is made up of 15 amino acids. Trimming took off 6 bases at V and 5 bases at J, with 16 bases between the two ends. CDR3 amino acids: CASRGAASKNEKLFF. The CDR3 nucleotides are TGTGCCAGCAGGGGCGCCGCCAGCAAAAATGAAAAACTGTTTTTT.